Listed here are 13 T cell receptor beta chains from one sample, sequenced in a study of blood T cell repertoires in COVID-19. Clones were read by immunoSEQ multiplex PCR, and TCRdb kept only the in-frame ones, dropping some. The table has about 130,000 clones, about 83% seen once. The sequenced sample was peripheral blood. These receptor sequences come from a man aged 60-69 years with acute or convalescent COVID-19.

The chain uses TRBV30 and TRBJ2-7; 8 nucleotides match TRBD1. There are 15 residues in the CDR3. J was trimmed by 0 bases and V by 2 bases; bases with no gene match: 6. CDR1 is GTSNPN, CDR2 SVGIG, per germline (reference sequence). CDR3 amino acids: CAWSSWTGISYEQYF. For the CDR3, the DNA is TGTGCCTGGAGTTCATGGACAGGGATCTCCTACGAGCAGTACTTC.

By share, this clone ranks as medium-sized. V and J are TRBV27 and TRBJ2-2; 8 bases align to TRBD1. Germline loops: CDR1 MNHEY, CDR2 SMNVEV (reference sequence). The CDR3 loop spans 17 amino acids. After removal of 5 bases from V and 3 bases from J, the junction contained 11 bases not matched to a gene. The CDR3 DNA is TGTGCCAGCAGTGCGAAGACAGGGGATATAGACACCGGGGAGCTGTTTTTT. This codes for CASSAKTGDIDTGELFF.

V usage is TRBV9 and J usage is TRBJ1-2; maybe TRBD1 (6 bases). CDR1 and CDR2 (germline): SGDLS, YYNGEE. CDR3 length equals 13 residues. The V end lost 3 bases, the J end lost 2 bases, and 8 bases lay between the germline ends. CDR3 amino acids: CASSGQVNYGYTF. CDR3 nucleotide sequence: TGTGCCAGCAGCGGACAGGTGAACTATGGCTACACCTTC. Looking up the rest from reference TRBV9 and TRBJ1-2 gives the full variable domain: DSGVTQTPKHLITATGQRVTLRCSPRSGDLSVYWYQQSLDQGLQFLIQYYNGEERAKGNILERFSAQQFPDLHSELNLSSLELGDSALYFCASSGQVNYGYTFGSGTRLTVV.

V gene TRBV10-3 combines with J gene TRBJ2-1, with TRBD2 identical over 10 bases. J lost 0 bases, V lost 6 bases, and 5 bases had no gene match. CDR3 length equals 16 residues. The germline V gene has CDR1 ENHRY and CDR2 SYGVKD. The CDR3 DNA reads TGTGCCATCAGGAGACTAGCGGGCGACTCCTACAATGAGCAGTTCTTC. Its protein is CAIRRLAGDSYNEQFF.

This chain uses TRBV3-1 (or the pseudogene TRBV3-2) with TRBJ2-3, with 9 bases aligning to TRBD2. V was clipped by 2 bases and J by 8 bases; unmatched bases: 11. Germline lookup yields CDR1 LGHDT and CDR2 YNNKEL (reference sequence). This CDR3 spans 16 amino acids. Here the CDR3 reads CASSQFWLAGPGTQYF. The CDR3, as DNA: TGTGCCAGCAGCCAATTCTGGCTAGCGGGACCCGGTACGCAGTATTTT.

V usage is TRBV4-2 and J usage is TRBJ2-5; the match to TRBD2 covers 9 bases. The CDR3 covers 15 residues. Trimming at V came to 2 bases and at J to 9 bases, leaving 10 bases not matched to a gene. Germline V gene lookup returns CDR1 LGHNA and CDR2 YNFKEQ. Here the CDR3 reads CASSQLTSGWGSQYF. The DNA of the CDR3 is TGTGCCAGCAGCCAACTGACTAGCGGATGGGGGTCCCAGTACTTC.

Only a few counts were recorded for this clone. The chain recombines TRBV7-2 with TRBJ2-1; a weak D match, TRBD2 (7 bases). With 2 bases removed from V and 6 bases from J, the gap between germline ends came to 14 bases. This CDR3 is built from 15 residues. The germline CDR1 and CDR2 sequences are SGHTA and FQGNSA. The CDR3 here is CASSLLWEGGNEQFF. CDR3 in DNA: TGTGCCAGCAGCTTATTGTGGGAGGGGGGCAATGAGCAGTTCTTC.

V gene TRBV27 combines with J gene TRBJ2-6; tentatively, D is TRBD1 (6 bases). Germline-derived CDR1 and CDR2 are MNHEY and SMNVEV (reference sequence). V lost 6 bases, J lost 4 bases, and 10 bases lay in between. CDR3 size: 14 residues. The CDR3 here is CASSRGSGANVLTF. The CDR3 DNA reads TGTGCCAGCAGCAGGGGTTCCGGGGCCAACGTCCTGACTTTC.

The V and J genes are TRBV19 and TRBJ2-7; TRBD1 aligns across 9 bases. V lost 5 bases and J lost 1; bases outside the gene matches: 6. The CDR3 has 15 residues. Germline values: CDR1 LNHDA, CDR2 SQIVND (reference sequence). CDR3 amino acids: CASSAGTGSSYEQYF. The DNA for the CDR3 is TGTGCCAGTAGTGCCGGGACAGGGAGTTCCTACGAGCAGTACTTC.

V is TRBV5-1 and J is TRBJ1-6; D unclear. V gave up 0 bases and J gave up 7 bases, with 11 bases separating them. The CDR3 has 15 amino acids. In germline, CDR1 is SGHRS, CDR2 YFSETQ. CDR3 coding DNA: TGCGCCAGCAGCTTGGGGGAGAAGGGCAATTCACCCCTCCACTTT. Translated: CASSLGEKGNSPLHF.

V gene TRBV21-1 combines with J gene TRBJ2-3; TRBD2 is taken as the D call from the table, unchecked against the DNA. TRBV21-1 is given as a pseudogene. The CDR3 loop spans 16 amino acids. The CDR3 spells CASSKRVAGKVDTQYF. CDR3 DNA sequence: TGTGCCAGCAGCAAACGGGTAGCGGGGAAGGTGGATACGCAGTATTTT.

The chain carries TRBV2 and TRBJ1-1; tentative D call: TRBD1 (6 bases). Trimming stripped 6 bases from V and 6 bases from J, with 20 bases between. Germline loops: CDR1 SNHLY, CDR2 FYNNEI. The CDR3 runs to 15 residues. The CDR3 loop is CASSPEAGARPEAFF. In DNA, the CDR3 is TGTGCCAGCAGCCCTGAGGCAGGGGCGCGCCCTGAAGCTTTCTTT.

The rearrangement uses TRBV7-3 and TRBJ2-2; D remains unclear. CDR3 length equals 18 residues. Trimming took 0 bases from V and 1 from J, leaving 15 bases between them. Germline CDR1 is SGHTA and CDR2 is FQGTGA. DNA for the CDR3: TGTGCCAGCAGCTTAACCCCACACCCAAGTATGAACACCGGGGAGCTGTTTTTT. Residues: CASSLTPHPSMNTGELFF.